A selection of T cell receptor beta chains follows, all from one sample in a study of cytomegalovirus exposure and HLA in healthy donors. The protocol was immunoSEQ multiplex PCR, while the TCRdb copy is restricted to in-frame clones and leaves out a portion. The sample has 150,000 or so clones, 80% seen once. Input material: PBMCs. Source of these receptors: a woman in her thirties or forties in good health and CMV-seronegative. CDR3s include the opening cysteine and the closing phenylalanine or tryptophan. The order of the fields is CDR3 protein, CDR3 DNA, V gene, D gene, J gene, clone size. D genes are given only for firm matches. A row's size may be missing; if present it is once, few, many or a size class.

CASSPIMDSGRLYEQYF,TGCGCCAGCAGCCCGATAATGGATAGCGGGAGGTTATACGAGCAGTACTTC,TRBV4-1,TRBD2,TRBJ2-7,NA
CASRKTGTGSYEQYF,TGTGCCAGCAGAAAAACGGGGACAGGGTCCTACGAGCAGTACTTC,TRBV7-2,TRBD1,TRBJ2-7,once
CASRQGASYEQYF,TGTGCCAGCAGACAGGGGGCCTCCTACGAGCAGTACTTC,TRBV27,TRBD1,TRBJ2-7,NA
CASSSDRNYEQYF,TGTGCCAGCAGCTCGGACAGGAACTACGAGCAGTACTTC,TRBV5-8,TRBD1,TRBJ2-7,NA
CASSLESGTAPYEQYF,TGTGCCAGCAGCTTAGAATCCGGGACAGCGCCCTACGAGCAGTACTTC,TRBV11-2,TRBD1,TRBJ2-7,NA
CASSFRGGTETQYF,TGTGCCAGCAGCTTTCGAGGGGGCACAGAGACCCAGTACTTC,TRBV11-2,TRBD1,TRBJ2-5,NA
CASNLRDRDYGYTF,TGTGCCAGCAACCTCCGGGACAGGGACTATGGCTACACCTTC,TRBV6-6,TRBD1,TRBJ1-2,NA
CASSLEEGEQYF,TGTGCCAGCAGTTTGGAGGAAGGAGAGCAGTACTTC,TRBV28,NA,TRBJ2-7,few
CASTPPTGGAETQYF,TGTGCCAGCACCCCTCCGACAGGGGGTGCAGAGACCCAGTACTTC,TRBV6-5,TRBD1,TRBJ2-5,NA
CASSPGLGHTGELFF,TGTGCCAGCTCACCGGGACTAGGTCACACCGGGGAGCTGTTTTTT,TRBV18,TRBD2,TRBJ2-2,NA
CASSVGGGDEQYF,TGTGCCAGCAGCGTAGGTGGGGGGGACGAGCAGTACTTC,TRBV9,TRBD2,TRBJ2-7,NA
CASSESRQGNQPQHF,TGCGCCAGCAGTGAGTCAAGACAGGGCAATCAGCCCCAGCATTTT,TRBV10-1,NA,TRBJ1-5,NA
CASSQSLGNEQYF,TGTGCCAGCAGCCAATCCCTAGGAAACGAGCAGTACTTC,TRBV14,NA,TRBJ2-7,NA
CASSRLAGLYEQYF,TGTGCCAGCAGCAGACTAGCGGGACTCTACGAGCAGTACTTC,TRBV6-5,TRBD2,TRBJ2-7,NA
CASSNTANTGELFF,TGTGCCAGTAGCAACACAGCGAACACCGGGGAGCTGTTTTTT,TRBV19,NA,TRBJ2-2,once
CSAYTGVSSYNEQFF,TGCAGCGCCTATACAGGCGTTAGCTCCTACAATGAGCAGTTCTTC,TRBV29-1,NA,TRBJ2-1,NA
CASTEKAGYTF,TGTGCCAGCACCGAAAAAGCTGGCTACACCTTC,TRBV2,NA,TRBJ1-2,NA
CASSRTGTSEDTQYF,TGCGCCAGCAGCCGGACCGGGACTAGCGAAGATACGCAGTATTTT,TRBV4-1,TRBD2,TRBJ2-3,NA
CASSPRQEENEKLFF,TGTGCCAGCTCACCCCGACAGGAAGAAAATGAAAAACTGTTTTTT,TRBV18,NA,TRBJ1-4,NA
CASSPLLAGYTDTQYF,TGTGCCAGCAGCCCGCTACTAGCGGGGTACACAGATACGCAGTATTTT,TRBV5-8,TRBD2,TRBJ2-3,few
CASSYGVRGANGLTF,TGTGCCAGCAGTTACGGAGTACGTGGGGCCAACGGCCTGACTTTC,TRBV6-6,NA,TRBJ2-6,NA
CASSSLTNRDTQYF,TGTGCCAGCAGCTCCCTGACAAATAGGGATACGCAGTATTTT,TRBV5-8,NA,TRBJ2-3,NA
CAPFEPDCDQPQHF,TGCGCCCCCTTTGAGCCGGACTGTGATCAGCCCCAGCATTTT,TRBV10-1,NA,TRBJ1-5,NA
CASSLRVSLLSGANGLTF,TGCGCCAGCAGCTTGCGAGTCAGCCTTCTATCTGGGGCCAACGGCCTGACTTTC,TRBV5-1,NA,TRBJ2-6,NA
CASSLGPIYEQYF,TGTGCCAGCAGCTTGGGCCCTATCTACGAGCAGTACTTC,TRBV7-8,NA,TRBJ2-7,NA
CASSAQPPPKYEQYF,TGTGCCAGCAGCGCACAGCCTCCACCGAAGTACGAGCAGTACTTC,TRBV11-3,NA,TRBJ2-7,NA
CANSMETRVYTEAFF,TGTGCCAATAGTATGGAGACCCGGGTCTACACTGAAGCTTTCTTT,TRBV19,NA,TRBJ1-1,NA
CASSLAGGSQETQYF,TGTGCCAGCAGCTTAGCGGGGGGATCCCAAGAGACCCAGTACTTC,TRBV11-1,NA,TRBJ2-5,NA
CASSSTGQPYEQYF,TGCGCCAGCAGCTCTACTGGACAGCCCTACGAGCAGTACTTC,TRBV5-1,NA,TRBJ2-7,NA
CASSLGGREQYF,TGCGCCAGCAGCCTAGGAGGACGTGAGCAGTACTTC,TRBV4-3,NA,TRBJ2-7,NA
CASSRVGTGSGVGVAKNSQYF,TGTGCCAGCAGCCGAGTAGGGACAGGGAGCGGGGTTGGGGTAGCCAAAAACAGTCAGTACTTC,TRBV4-2,TRBD1,TRBJ2-4,NA
CATSPSGYTEAFF,TGTGCCACCAGCCCTTCGGGATACACTGAAGCTTTCTTT,TRBV15,NA,TRBJ1-1,NA
CASSQEAGTSGRRNTGELFF,TGCGCCAGCAGCCAGGAGGCCGGGACTAGCGGGAGGAGAAACACCGGGGAGCTGTTTTTT,TRBV4-1,TRBD2,TRBJ2-2,NA
CASSLSGVDEQFF,TGTGCCAGCAGTTTATCCGGGGTTGATGAGCAGTTCTTC,TRBV28,NA,TRBJ2-1,NA
CASSQGSSMSGANVLTF,TGCGCCAGCAGCCAAGGTAGTAGTATGAGTGGGGCCAACGTCCTGACTTTC,TRBV4-3,NA,TRBJ2-6,many
CASSLDAGGLKETQYF,TGTGCCAGCAGCTTAGATGCAGGGGGCCTTAAAGAGACCCAGTACTTC,TRBV11-2,TRBD1,TRBJ2-5,NA
CASSQGAGEYNEQFF,TGTGCCAGCAGCCAAGGGGCGGGGGAATACAATGAGCAGTTCTTC,TRBV4-2,TRBD2,TRBJ2-1,NA
CASSIGLRDQPQHF,TGTGCCAGTAGTATCGGACTGCGTGATCAGCCCCAGCATTTT,TRBV19,NA,TRBJ1-5,NA
CASSLRQGGYTDTQYF,TGTGCCAGCTCACTACGGCAGGGGGGATACACAGATACGCAGTATTTT,TRBV18,NA,TRBJ2-3,few
CASSFRGGPTYEQYF,TGTGCCAGCAGCTTTCGGGGGGGGCCTACCTACGAGCAGTACTTC,TRBV11-2,TRBD2,TRBJ2-7,NA
CASSIDRPAHVGQPQHF,TGTGCCAGTAGTATAGATAGACCGGCACATGTCGGGCAGCCCCAGCATTTT,TRBV19,NA,TRBJ1-5,few
CSGTQGVEYEQYF,TGCAGCGGAACACAGGGGGTCGAATACGAGCAGTACTTC,TRBV29-1,TRBD1,TRBJ2-7,NA
CASSQTGVPEAFF,TGCGCCAGCAGCCAGACAGGGGTCCCTGAAGCTTTCTTT,TRBV5-1,TRBD1,TRBJ1-1,once
CASSQLRDHPNTGELFF,TGTGCCAGCTCACAATTGCGGGACCACCCGAACACCGGGGAGCTGTTTTTT,TRBV18,NA,TRBJ2-2,few
CASSVDGTDRTF,TGTGCCAGCAGCGTAGACGGAACTGACAGGACATTC,TRBV9,NA,TRBJ2-7,NA